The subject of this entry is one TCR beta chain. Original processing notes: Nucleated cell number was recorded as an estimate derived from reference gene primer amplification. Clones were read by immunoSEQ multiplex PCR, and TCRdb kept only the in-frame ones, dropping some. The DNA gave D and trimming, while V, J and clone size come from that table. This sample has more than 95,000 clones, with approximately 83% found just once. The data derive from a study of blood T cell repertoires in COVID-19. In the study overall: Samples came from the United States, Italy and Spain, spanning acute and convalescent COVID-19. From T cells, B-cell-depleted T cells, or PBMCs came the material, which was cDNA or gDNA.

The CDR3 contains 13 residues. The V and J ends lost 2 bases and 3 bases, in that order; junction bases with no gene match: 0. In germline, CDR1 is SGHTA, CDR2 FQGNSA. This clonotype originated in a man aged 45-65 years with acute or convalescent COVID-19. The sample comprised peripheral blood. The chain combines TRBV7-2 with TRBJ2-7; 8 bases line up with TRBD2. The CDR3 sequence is CASSLRGGYEQYF. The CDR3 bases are TGTGCCAGCAGCTTACGGGGGGGCTACGAGCAGTACTTC.